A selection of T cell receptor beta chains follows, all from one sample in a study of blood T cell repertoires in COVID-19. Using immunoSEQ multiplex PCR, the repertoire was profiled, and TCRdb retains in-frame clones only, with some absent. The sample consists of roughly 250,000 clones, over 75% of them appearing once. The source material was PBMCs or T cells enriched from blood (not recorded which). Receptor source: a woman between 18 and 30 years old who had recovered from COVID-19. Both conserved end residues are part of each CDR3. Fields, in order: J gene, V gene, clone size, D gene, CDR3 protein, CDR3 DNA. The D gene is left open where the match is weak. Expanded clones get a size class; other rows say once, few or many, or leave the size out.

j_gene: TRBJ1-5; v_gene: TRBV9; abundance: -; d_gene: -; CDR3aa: CASSVGSGQPQHF; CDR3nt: TGTGCCAGCAGCGTAGGGTCAGGTCAGCCCCAGCATTTT
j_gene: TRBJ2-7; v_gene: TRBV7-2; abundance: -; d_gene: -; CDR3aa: CASSLVSGGNEQYF; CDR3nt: TGTGCCAGCAGCTTAGTATCAGGGGGGAACGAGCAGTACTTC
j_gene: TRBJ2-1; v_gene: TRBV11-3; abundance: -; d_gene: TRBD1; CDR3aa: CASSFGQGARNEQFF; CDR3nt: TGTGCCAGCAGCTTTGGACAGGGGGCTAGGAATGAGCAGTTCTTC
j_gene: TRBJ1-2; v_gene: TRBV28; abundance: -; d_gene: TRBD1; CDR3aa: CASSLAGQGVYGYTF; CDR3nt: TGTGCCAGCAGTTTAGCCGGACAGGGGGTCTATGGCTACACCTTC
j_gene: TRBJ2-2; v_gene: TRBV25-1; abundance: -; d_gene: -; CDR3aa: CASRTTGGAGELFF; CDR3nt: TGTGCCAGCAGGACGACAGGTGGGGCCGGGGAGCTGTTTTTT
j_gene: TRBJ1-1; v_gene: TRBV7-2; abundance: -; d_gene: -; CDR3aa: CASSLNPPHLYF; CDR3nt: TGTGCCAGCAGCTTAAACCCCCCGCACCTCTATTTT
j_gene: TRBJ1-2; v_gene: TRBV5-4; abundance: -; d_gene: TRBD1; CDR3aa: CASSSGGATYGYTF; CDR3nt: TGTGCCAGCAGCTCAGGGGGCGCGACCTATGGCTACACCTTC
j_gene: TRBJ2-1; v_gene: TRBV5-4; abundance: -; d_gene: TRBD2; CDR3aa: CASSPGTSSEQFF; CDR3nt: TGTGCCAGCAGCCCCGGGACTAGCAGTGAGCAGTTCTTC
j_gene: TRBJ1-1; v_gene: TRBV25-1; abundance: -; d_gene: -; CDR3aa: CASSVRTEAFF; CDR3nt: TGTGCCAGCAGTGTTCGCACTGAAGCTTTCTTT
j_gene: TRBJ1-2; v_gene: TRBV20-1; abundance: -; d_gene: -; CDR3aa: CSASEPVNYGYTF; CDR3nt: TGCAGTGCTAGTGAACCGGTGAACTATGGCTACACCTTC
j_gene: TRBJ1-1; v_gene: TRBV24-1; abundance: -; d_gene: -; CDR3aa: CATSVSGTLNTEAFF; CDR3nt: TGTGCCACCAGTGTCTCCGGGACATTGAACACTGAAGCTTTCTTT
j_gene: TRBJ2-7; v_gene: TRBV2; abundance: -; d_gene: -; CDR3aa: CASSHPGGLAVYEQYF; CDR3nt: TGTGCCAGCAGCCACCCGGGCGGGTTAGCGGTCTACGAGCAGTACTTC
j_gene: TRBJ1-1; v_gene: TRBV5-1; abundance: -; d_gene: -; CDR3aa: CASSLGGSNTEAFF; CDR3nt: TGCGCCAGCAGTCTTGGGGGCTCGAACACTGAAGCTTTCTTT
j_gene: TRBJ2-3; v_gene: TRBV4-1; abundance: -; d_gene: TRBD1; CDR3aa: CASSPGQGAITSTDTQYF; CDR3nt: TGCGCCAGCAGCCCCGGACAGGGGGCTATCACTAGCACAGATACGCAGTATTTT
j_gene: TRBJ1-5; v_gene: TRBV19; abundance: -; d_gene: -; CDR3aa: CASRWGRGDQPQHF; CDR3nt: TGTGCCAGTAGATGGGGGCGAGGGGATCAGCCCCAGCATTTT
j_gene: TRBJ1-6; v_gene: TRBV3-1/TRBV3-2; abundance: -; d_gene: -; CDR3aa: CASSPRGRVSPLHF; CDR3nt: TGTGCCAGCAGCCCGCGGGGCAGGGTTTCACCCCTCCACTTT
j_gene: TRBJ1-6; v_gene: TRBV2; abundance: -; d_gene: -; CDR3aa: CASSESGRPLHF; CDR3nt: TGTGCCAGCAGTGAATCGGGGAGGCCCCTCCACTTT
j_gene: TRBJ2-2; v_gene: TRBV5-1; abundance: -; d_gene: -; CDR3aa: CASSPRVTGELFF; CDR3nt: TGCGCCAGCAGCCCCAGGGTCACCGGGGAGCTGTTTTTT
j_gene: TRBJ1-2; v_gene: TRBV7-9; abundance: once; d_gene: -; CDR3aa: CASSLRSAGINYGYTF; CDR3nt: TGTGCCAGCAGCTTAAGATCGGCAGGGATTAACTATGGCTACACCTTC
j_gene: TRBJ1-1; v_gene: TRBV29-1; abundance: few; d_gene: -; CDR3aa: CSVGARQIGTEAFF; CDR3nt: TGCAGCGTTGGGGCTCGACAGATAGGGACTGAAGCTTTCTTT
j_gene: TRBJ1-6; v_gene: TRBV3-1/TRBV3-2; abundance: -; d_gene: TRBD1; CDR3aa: CASSQDQTGLLHF; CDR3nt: TGTGCCAGCAGCCAAGATCAGACAGGGCTCCTCCACTTT
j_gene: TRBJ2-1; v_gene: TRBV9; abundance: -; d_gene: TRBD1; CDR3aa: CASSHFSGQGGREQFF; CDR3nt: TGTGCCAGCTCACACTTCTCGGGACAGGGAGGTCGTGAGCAGTTCTTC
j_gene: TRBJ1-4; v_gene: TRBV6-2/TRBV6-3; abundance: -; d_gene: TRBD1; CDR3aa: CASSQGQDEKLFF; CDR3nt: TGTGCCAGCAGCCAGGGACAGGATGAAAAACTGTTTTTT
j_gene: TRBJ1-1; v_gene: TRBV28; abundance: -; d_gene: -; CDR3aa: CASRLPVDTEAFF; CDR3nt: TGTGCCAGCCGTCTACCGGTCGACACTGAAGCTTTCTTT
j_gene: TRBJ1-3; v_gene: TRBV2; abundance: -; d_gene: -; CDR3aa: CASSETRTDGNTIYF; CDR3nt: TGTGCCAGCAGTGAAACCCGGACAGACGGAAACACCATATATTTT
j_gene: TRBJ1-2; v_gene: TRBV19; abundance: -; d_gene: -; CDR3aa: CASSPLGLAGYTF; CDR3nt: TGTGCCAGTAGTCCGCTAGGTTTAGCAGGCTACACCTTC
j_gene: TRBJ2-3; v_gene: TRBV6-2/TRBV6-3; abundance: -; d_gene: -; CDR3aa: CASSFNSGPDTQYF; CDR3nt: TGTGCCAGCAGTTTTAATTCTGGCCCAGATACGCAGTATTTT
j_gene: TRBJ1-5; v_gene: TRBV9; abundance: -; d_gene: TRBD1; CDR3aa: CASSVTGGQPQHF; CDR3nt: TGTGCCAGCAGCGTGACAGGGGGTCAGCCCCAGCATTTT
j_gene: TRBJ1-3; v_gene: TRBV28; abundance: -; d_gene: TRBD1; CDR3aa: CATEDRGSGNTIYF; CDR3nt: TGTGCCACCGAGGACAGGGGGTCTGGAAACACCATATATTTT
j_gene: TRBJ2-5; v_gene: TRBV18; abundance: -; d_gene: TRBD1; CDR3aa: CASSLRDSRETQYF; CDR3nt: TGTGCCAGCTCACTACGGGACAGTAGGGAGACCCAGTACTTC
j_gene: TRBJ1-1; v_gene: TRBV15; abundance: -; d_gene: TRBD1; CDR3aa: CATSREALRTGLNTEAFF; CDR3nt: TGTGCCACCAGCAGAGAGGCATTGAGGACAGGGTTAAACACTGAAGCTTTCTTT
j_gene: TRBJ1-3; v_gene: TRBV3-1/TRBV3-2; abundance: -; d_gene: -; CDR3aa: CASSQGAIGNTIYF; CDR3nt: TGTGCCAGCAGCCAAGGCGCCATCGGAAACACCATATATTTT
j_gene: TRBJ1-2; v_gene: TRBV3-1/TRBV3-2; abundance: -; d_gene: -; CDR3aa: CASSSHTQFDYGYTF; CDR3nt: TGTGCCAGCAGCTCTCACACCCAATTCGACTATGGCTACACCTTC
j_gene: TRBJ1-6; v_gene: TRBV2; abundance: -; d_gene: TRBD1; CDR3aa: CASSELGQLNSPLHF; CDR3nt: TGTGCCAGCAGTGAGTTGGGACAGCTTAATTCACCCCTCCACTTT
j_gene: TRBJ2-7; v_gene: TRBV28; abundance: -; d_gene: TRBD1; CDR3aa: CASRTDRAYEQYF; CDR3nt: TGTGCCAGCAGGACGGACAGGGCCTACGAGCAGTACTTC
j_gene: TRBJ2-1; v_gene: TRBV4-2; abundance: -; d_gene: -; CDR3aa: CASSRERVNNEQFF; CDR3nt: TGTGCCAGCAGCCGGGAGCGGGTTAACAATGAGCAGTTCTTC
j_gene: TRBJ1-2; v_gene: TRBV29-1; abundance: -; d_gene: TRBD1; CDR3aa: CSVVALRQGHYGYTF; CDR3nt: TGCAGCGTTGTCGCCCTTAGACAGGGGCACTATGGCTACACCTTC
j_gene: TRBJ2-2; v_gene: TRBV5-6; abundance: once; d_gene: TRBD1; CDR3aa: CASSLGQGPTGELFF; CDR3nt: TGTGCCAGCAGCTTGGGACAGGGCCCCACCGGGGAGCTGTTTTTT
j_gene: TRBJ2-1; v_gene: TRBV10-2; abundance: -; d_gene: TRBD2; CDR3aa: CASETSGDYNEQFF; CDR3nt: TGCGCCAGTGAGACTAGCGGGGACTACAATGAGCAGTTCTTC
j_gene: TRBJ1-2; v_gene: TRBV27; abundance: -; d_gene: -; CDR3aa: CASSRGPYGYTF; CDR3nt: TGTGCCAGCAGTAGAGGGCCATATGGCTACACCTTC
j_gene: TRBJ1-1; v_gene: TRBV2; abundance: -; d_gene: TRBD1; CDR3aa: CASSEGDRGTEAFF; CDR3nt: TGTGCCAGCAGTGAAGGGGACAGGGGGACTGAAGCTTTCTTT
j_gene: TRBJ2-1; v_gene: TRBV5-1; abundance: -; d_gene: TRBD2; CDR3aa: CASSQAGGPDNEQFF; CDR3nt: TGCGCCAGCAGCCAGGCGGGGGGGCCTGACAATGAGCAGTTCTTC
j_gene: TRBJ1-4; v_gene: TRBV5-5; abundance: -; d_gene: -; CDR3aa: CASSSPGEEKLFF; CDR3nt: TGTGCCAGCAGCTCCCCTGGGGAGGAAAAACTGTTTTTT
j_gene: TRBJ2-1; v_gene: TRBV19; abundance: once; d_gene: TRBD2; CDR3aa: CASSIAGGAYNEQFF; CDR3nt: TGTGCCAGTAGTATAGCTGGGGGGGCCTACAATGAGCAGTTCTTC
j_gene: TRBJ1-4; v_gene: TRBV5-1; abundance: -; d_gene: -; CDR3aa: CASSTGPQGEKLFF; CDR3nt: TGCGCCAGCAGCACAGGGCCCCAGGGGGAAAAACTGTTTTTT
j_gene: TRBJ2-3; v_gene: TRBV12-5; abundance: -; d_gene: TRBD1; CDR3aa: CASGPRTGDSPHADTQYF; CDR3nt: TGTGCTAGTGGTCCCCGGACAGGAGATTCCCCACACGCAGATACGCAGTATTTT
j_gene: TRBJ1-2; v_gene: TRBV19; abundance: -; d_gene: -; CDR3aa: CASSDWTANYGYTF; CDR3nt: TGTGCCAGTAGTGACTGGACAGCTAACTATGGCTACACCTTC
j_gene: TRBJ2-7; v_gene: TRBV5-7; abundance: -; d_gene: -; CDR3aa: CASSFSGAYEQYF; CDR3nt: TGTGCCAGCAGCTTTTCAGGGGCCTACGAGCAGTACTTC
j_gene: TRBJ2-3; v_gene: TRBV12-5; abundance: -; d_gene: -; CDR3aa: CASAHSGSTDTQYF; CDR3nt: TGTGCTAGTGCCCACTCCGGTAGCACAGATACGCAGTATTTT